Below are 9 T cell receptor beta chains sequenced from a single sample in a study of graft-versus-host responses after intestinal transplantation. No antigen has been assigned to these receptors. TCRdb's copy holds only in-frame clones and misses some; the assay was immunoSEQ multiplex PCR. Among 90,000 to 120,000 clones listed, about 87% were seen once. The sample in question was unstimulated CD4+ T cells sorted from spleen or lymph node cells, obtained before transplant. All receptors come from a human donor who was the organ donor for an intestinal transplant.

J is TRBJ2-7 and V is TRBV6-5; D unresolved. The ends were cut back, 0 bases at V and 9 bases at J, with 6 bases in the middle. Germline CDR1 is MNHEY and CDR2 is SVGAGI. The CDR3 is made up of 11 amino acids. The CDR3 nucleotides read TGTGCCAGCAGTTACTCGAAACGGCAGTACTTC. It encodes CASSYSKRQYF.

CDR3 bases: TGCGCCAGCAGGTTTGCATTGGGGAACACTGAAGCTTTCTTT. Its translation is CASRFALGNTEAFF. This chain joins TRBV5-1 and TRBJ1-1; D is unresolved. Trimming took off 5 bases at V and 1 base at J, with 12 bases between the two ends. Germline loops: CDR1 SGHRS, CDR2 YFSETQ. The length of the CDR3 is 14 residues.

The rearrangement joins TRBV11-2 to TRBJ2-2; D is unresolved. The germline gives CDR1 SGHAT, CDR2 FQNNGV. V lost 5 bases and J 2 bases, leaving 15 bases between the germline ends. The CDR3 extends over 16 amino acids. Here the CDR3 DNA reads TGTGCCAGCAGCGTAAATCCGGGCCTAAACACCGGGGAGCTGTTTTTT. Translated, it gives CASSVNPGLNTGELFF.

The V call is TRBV14, the J call TRBJ2-5, with D tentatively TRBD2 (6 bases). This CDR3 spans 11 amino acids. CDR1 and CDR2 from the germline V gene are SGHDN and FVKESK. V dropped 3 bases and J dropped 8 bases, with 7 bases sitting between them. DNA for the CDR3: TGTGCCAGCAGCCACGGGAGCACCCAGTACTTC. It is translated as CASSHGSTQYF.

This chain connects TRBV7-2 to TRBJ2-3; TRBD2 matches 12 bases. After removal of 3 bases from V and 5 bases from J, the junction contained 3 bases not matched to a gene. In germline, CDR1 is SGHTA, CDR2 FQGNSA. CDR3 length equals 15 residues. This CDR3 reads CASSFLAGGKDTQYF. The CDR3 DNA reads as TGTGCCAGCAGCTTTCTAGCGGGGGGGAAAGATACGCAGTATTTT. Full variable domain (remainder filled in from reference TRBV7-2 and TRBJ2-3): GAGVSQSPSNKVTEKGKDVELRCDPISGHTALYWYRQSLGQGLEFLIYFQGNSAPDKSGLPSDRFSAERTGGSVSTLTIQRTQQEDSAVYLCASSFLAGGKDTQYFGPGTRLTVL.

The chain recombines TRBV5-1 with TRBJ2-2; D is possibly TRBD2 (5 bases). V was cut by 1 base and J by 4 bases, with 11 bases left in between. Per germline, CDR1 SGHRS and CDR2 YFSETQ. The CDR3 has 15 amino acids. CDR3: CASSLISGSTGELFF. CDR3 nucleotide sequence: TGCGCCAGCAGCTTGATTAGTGGGAGCACCGGGGAGCTGTTTTTT.

The rearrangement joins TRBV5-1 to TRBJ1-2; unclear D gene. The V and J ends lost 1 base and 0 bases respectively, with 10 bases between them. The CDR3 is made up of 15 amino acids. Germline CDR1 and CDR2: SGHRS and YFSETQ. The chain's CDR3 is CASSLSGRPNYGYTF. CDR3 nucleotide sequence: TGCGCCAGCAGCTTGTCGGGCAGGCCTAACTATGGCTACACCTTC.

J is TRBJ2-2 and V is TRBV5-1, with a weak D call TRBD2 (5 bases). V was shortened by 4 bases and J by 1 base, with 14 bases between the two germline ends. The CDR3 is 16 residues long. Germline V CDR1 and CDR2: SGHRS, YFSETQ. For the CDR3, the DNA is TGCGCCAGCAGCCGTAGCCGGGATATGAACACCGGGGAGCTGTTTTTT. The encoded protein is CASSRSRDMNTGELFF.

The chain couples TRBV5-5 to TRBJ1-2; D is perhaps TRBD1 (6 bases). This CDR3 spans 15 amino acids. Germline values: CDR1 SGHKS, CDR2 YYEKEE (reference sequence). The V end was cut by 0 bases, the J end by 4 bases, with 13 bases between. The CDR3 nucleotides read TGTGCCAGCAGCTTGGCCCTGGGGGGCTTCTATGGCTACACCTTC. It is translated as CASSLALGGFYGYTF.